This TCR beta chain was sequenced during a study of CD8+CD57+ T cells in acquired aplastic anemia. On the study more broadly: Average DNA yield from sorted CD4+ and CD8+ cells was approximately 3 ug.

Germline lookup yields CDR1 SGHTA and CDR2 FQGNSA. V lost 6 bases, J lost 0 bases, and 5 bases lay in between. The CDR3 runs 12 residues. Study-wide findings and caveats: Between the patient and control groups, CD8+ Simpson's diversity did not differ significantly. Patients and controls shared nearly 30 CD8+ CDR3 sequences, highly expressed in patients.

On this clonotype: Its antigen is not identified. The missing conserved phenylalanine or tryptophan at the end of this CDR3 makes a read error likely.

Genomic DNA constituted the template upon which TCR beta VDJ and CDR3 profiling was performed. TCRdb called the reads again in MiXCR, with one record for every CDR3 protein. The sample includes hundreds of thousands of distinct CDR3 sequences, roughly half seen only once; the top ten take less than 10%. V and J are TRBV7-2 and TRBJ1-2; the D is unclear. Sequencing was carried out using sorted CD4+, CD8+, or CD8+CD57+ T cells (not recorded which) from PBMCs. The receptor comes from a human donor with severe aplastic anemia or a healthy control (not recorded which). CDR3 protein: CASRVSNYGYTL. In DNA, the CDR3 is TGTGCCAGCAGAGTCTCTAACTATGGCTACACCCTC.